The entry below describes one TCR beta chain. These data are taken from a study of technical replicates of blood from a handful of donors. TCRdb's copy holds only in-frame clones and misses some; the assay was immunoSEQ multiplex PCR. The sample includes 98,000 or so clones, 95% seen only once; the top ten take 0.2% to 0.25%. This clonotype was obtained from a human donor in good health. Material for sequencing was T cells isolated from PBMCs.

CDR3 bases: TGTGCCAGCAGCCGACTCCGGGCGCGGGCAAAGATGAACACTGAAGCTTTCTTT. It yields the protein CASSRLRARAKMNTEAFF. The J gene is TRBJ1-1, the V gene TRBV14; no clear D gene. The CDR3 is 18 amino acids. The germline CDR1 and CDR2 sequences are SGHDN and FVKESK. V shed 4 bases and J shed 0 bases, with 21 bases lying between them.